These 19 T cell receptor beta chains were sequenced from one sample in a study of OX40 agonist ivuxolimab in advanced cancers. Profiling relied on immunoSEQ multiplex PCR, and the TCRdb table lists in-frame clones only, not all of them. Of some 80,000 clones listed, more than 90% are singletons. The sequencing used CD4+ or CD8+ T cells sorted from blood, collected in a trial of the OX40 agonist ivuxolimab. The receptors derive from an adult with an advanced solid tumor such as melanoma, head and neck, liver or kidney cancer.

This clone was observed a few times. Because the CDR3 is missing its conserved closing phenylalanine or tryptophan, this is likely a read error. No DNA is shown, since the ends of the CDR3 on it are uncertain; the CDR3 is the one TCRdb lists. This CDR3 reads CASSQFAPVFD. V usage is TRBV23-1 and J usage is TRBJ1-3. TRBV23-1 is noted as an ORF with a role that remains uncertain. The CDR3 extends over 11 residues, inclusive of both ends.

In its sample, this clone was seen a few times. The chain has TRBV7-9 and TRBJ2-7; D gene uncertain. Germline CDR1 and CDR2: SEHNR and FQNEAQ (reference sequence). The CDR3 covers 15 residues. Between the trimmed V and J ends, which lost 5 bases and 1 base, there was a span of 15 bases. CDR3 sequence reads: CASSLDGARSYEQYF. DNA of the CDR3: TGTGCCAGCAGCCTCGACGGCGCTAGATCCTACGAGCAGTACTTC. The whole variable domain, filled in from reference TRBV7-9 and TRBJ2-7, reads DTGVSQNPRHKITKRGQNVTFRCDPISEHNRLYWYRQTLGQGPEFLTYFQNEAQLEKSRLLSDRFSAERPKGSFSTLEIQRTEQGDSAMYLCASSLDGARSYEQYFGPGTRLTVT.

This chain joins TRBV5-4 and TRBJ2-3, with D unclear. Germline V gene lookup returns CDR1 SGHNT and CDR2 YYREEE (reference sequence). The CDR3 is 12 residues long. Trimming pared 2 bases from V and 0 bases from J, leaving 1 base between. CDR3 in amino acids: CASSFSTDTQYF. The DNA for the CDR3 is TGTGCCAGCAGCTTTAGCACAGATACGCAGTATTTT.

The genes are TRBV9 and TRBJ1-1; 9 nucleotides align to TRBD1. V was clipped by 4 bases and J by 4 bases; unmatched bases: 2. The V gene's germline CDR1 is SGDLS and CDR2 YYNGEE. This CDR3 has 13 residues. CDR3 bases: TGTGCCAGCAGCCCGACAGGGGGCACTGAAGCTTTCTTT. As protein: CASSPTGGTEAFF.

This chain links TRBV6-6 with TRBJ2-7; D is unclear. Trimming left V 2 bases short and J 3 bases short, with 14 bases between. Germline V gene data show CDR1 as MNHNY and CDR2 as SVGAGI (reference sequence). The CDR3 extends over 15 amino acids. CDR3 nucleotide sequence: TGTGCCAGCAGTTACGGGCAAGTTTTCCTCTACGAGCAGTACTTC. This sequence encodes CASSYGQVFLYEQYF.

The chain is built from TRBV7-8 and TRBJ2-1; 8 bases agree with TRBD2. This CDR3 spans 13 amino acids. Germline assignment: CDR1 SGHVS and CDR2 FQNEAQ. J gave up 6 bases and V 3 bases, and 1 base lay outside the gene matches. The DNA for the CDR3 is TGTGCCAGCAGCTTGGGACTAGGCAATGAGCAGTTCTTC. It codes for CASSLGLGNEQFF. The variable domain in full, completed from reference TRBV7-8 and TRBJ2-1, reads GAGVSQSPRYKVAKRGQDVALRCDPISGHVSLFWYQQALGQGPEFLTYFQNEAQLDKSGLPSDRFFAERPEGSVSTLKIQRTQQEDSAVYLCASSLGLGNEQFFGPGTRLTVL.

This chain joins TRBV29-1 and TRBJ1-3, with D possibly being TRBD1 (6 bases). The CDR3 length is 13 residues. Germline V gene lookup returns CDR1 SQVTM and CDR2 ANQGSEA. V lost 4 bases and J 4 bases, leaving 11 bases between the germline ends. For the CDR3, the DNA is TGCAGCGTTGCTGGGGGGGCAGGAAACACCATATATTTT. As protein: CSVAGGAGNTIYF.

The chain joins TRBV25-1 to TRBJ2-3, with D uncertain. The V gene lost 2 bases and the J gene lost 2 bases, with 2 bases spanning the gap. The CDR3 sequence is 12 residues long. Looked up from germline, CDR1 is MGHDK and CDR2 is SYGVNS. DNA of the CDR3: TGTGCCAGCAGTGAAACCACAGATACGCAGTATTTT. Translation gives CASSETTDTQYF.

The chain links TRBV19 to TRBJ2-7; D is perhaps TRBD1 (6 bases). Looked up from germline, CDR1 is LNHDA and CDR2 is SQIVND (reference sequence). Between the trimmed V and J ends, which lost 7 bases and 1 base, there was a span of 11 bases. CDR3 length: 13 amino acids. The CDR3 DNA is TGTGCCAGTACGGACAGAACATCCTACGAGCAGTACTTC. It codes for CASTDRTSYEQYF.

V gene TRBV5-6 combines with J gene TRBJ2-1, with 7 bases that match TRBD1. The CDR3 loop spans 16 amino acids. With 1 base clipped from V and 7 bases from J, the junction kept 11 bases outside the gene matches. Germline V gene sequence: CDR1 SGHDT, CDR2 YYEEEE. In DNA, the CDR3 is TGTGCCAGCAGCTTGAAACTGGTAGGGGGCAAAAATGAGCAGTTCTTC. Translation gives CASSLKLVGGKNEQFF.

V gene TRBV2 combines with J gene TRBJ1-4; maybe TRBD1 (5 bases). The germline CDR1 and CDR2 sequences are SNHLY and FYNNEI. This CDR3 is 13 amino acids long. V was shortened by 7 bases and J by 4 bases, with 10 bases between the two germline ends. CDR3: CASIDSGNEKLFF. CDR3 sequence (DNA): TGTGCCAGCATTGACAGCGGTAATGAAAAACTGTTTTTT. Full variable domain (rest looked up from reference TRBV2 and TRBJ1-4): EPEVTQTPSHQVTQMGQEVILRCVPISNHLYFYWYRQILGQKVEFLVSFYNNEISEKSEIFDDQFSVERPDGSNFTLKIRSTKLEDSAMYFCASIDSGNEKLFFGSGTQLSVL.

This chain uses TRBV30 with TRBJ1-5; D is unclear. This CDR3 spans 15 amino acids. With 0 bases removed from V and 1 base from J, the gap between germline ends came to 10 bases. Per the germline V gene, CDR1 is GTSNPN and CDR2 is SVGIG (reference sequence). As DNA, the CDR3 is TGTGCCTGGAGTGTCGGGCAACCGAGCAATCAGCCCCAGCATTTT. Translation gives CAWSVGQPSNQPQHF.

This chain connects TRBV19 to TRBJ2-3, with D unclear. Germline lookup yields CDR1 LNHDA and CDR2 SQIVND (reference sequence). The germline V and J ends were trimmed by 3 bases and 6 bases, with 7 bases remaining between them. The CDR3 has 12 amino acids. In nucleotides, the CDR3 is TGTGCCAGTAGTATCCCTGCGGATACGCAGTATTTT. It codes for CASSIPADTQYF.

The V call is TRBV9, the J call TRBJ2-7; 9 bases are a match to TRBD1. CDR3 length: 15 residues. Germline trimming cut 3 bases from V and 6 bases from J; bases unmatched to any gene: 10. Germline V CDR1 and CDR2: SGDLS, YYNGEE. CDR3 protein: CASSGKTGGFFEQYF. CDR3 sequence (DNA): TGTGCCAGCAGCGGTAAGACAGGGGGTTTTTTCGAGCAGTACTTC.

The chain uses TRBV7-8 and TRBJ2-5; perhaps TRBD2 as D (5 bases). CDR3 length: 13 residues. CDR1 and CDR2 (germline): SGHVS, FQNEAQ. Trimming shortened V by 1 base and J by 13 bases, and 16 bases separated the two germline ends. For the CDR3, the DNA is TGTGCCAGCAGCTTAGAATCCCCGGGAAGTTGGTACTTC. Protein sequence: CASSLESPGSWYF.

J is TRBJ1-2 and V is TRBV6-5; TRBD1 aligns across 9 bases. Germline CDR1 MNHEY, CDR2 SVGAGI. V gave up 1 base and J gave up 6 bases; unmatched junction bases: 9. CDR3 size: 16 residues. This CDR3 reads CASSYWEGQGVDGYTF. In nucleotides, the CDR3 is TGTGCCAGCAGTTACTGGGAGGGACAGGGAGTGGATGGCTACACCTTC.

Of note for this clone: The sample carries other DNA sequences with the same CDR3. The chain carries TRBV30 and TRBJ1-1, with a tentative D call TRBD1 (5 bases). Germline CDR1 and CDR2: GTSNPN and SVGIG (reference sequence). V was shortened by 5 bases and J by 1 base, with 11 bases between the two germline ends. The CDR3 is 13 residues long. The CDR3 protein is CAWSRQGNTEAFF. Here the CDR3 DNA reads TGTGCCTGGTCCCGGCAGGGGAACACTGAAGCTTTCTTT.

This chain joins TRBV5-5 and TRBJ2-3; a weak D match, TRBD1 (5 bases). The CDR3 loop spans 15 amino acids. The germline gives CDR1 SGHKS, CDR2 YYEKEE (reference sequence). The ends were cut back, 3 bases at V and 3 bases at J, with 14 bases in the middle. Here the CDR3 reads CASSSVPGQTDTQYF. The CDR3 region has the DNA TGTGCCAGCAGCTCCGTACCCGGACAAACAGATACGCAGTATTTT.

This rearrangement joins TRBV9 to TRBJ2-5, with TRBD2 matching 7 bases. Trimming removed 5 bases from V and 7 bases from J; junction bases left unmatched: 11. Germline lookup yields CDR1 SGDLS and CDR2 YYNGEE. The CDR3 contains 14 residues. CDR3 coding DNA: TGTGCCAGCAGTGGGCAGGCCGGACTAGGGACCCAGTACTTC. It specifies CASSGQAGLGTQYF.